Shown below are 10 T cell receptor beta chains from a single sample sequenced in a study of PD-1 blockade in classical Hodgkin lymphoma. All patients relapsed after autologous stem cell transplantation, and brentuximab vedotin exposure varied. Assay: immunoSEQ multiplex PCR; the TCRdb copy retains only in-frame clones and omits some. The top ten clones hold around 22% of a sample with tens of thousands of clones, about 78% of them seen once. Sequenced material: peripheral blood mononuclear cells (PBMCs), taken before the second cycle of nivolumab. These TCRs come from a human donor with classical Hodgkin lymphoma.

V is TRBV28 and J is TRBJ2-6, with D possibly being TRBD1 or TRBD2 (5 bases each). The CDR3 length is 16 residues. V was shortened by 7 bases and J by 4 bases, with 17 bases between the two germline ends. Germline V CDR1 and CDR2: MDHEN, SYDVKM. The CDR3 coding sequence is TGTGCCAGCAATATCAACCCGGGGCGGGGGGCCAACGTCCTGACTTTC. It translates to CASNINPGRGANVLTF.

The CDR3 DNA is TGCGCCAGCAGCTTGGATACGGAAGGTCAGCCCCAGCATTTT. This encodes CASSLDTEGQPQHF. This chain uses TRBV5-1 with TRBJ1-5; D ambiguous. Germline assignment: CDR1 SGHRS and CDR2 YFSETQ. The CDR3 runs 14 residues. With 0 bases removed from V and 6 bases from J, the gap between germline ends came to 10 bases.

The chain combines TRBV6-6 with TRBJ1-1; no firm D call. CDR3 length: 12 amino acids. V was shortened by 1 base and J by 3 bases, with 3 bases between the two germline ends. Germline values: CDR1 MNHNY, CDR2 SVGAGI (reference sequence). CDR3: CASSYWDTEAFF. CDR3 nucleotides: TGTGCCAGCAGTTACTGGGACACTGAAGCTTTCTTT.

The chain carries TRBV28 and TRBJ1-1, with no clear D. Germline V lookup: CDR1 MDHEN, CDR2 SYDVKM. V lost 4 bases and J 0 bases, leaving 12 bases between the germline ends. CDR3 length: 15 residues. CDR3 coding DNA: TGTGCCAGCAGTTCTGGCAGCCTATTGAACACTGAAGCTTTCTTT. It is translated as CASSSGSLLNTEAFF. Using reference TRBV28 and TRBJ1-1 for the parts outside the CDR3, the full variable domain is DVKVTQSSRYLVKRTGEKVFLECVQDMDHENMFWYRQDPGLGLRLIYFSYDVKMKEKGDIPEGYSVSREKKERFSLILESASTNQTSMYLCASSSGSLLNTEAFFGQGTRLTVV.

The chain couples TRBV28 to TRBJ1-1, with D maybe TRBD1 (5 bases). Germline lookup yields CDR1 MDHEN and CDR2 SYDVKM. Trimming left V 3 bases short and J 3 bases short, with 5 bases between. The CDR3 sequence is 12 residues long. This chain's CDR3 is CASSLGDTEAFF. DNA of the CDR3: TGTGCCAGCAGTTTGGGGGACACTGAAGCTTTCTTT.

V is TRBV18 and J is TRBJ2-7, with D hard to call. The CDR3 contains 18 residues. Germline CDR1 is KGHSH and CDR2 is LQKENI. V was cut by 0 bases and J by 2 bases, with 20 bases left in between. The CDR3 here is CASSPPTSSGRRTYEQYF. The CDR3 DNA is TGTGCCAGCTCACCACCCACCTCGTCGGGTAGACGGACCTACGAGCAGTACTTC.

As concerns this clone: Different DNA sequences within this sample yield the same CDR3. V and J are TRBV7-8 and TRBJ1-2; D may be TRBD1 (6 bases). Germline V gives CDR1 SGHVS, CDR2 FQNEAQ. The V end was cut by 5 bases, the J end by 4 bases, with 14 bases between. The CDR3 totals 14 residues. As DNA, the CDR3 is TGTGCCAGCAGCCTACGGGGGGCGGGCTATGGCTACACCTTC. Amino acid sequence: CASSLRGAGYGYTF.

The rearrangement links TRBV7-2 to TRBJ2-1, with 14 positions matching TRBD2. Per the germline V gene, CDR1 is SGHTA and CDR2 is FQGNSA. There are 15 residues in the CDR3. J lost 9 bases, V lost 2 bases, and 3 bases had no gene match. The CDR3 sequence: CASSLRLAGGLEQFF. DNA of the CDR3: TGTGCCAGCAGCTTACGACTAGCGGGGGGGCTTGAGCAGTTCTTC.

The chain is built from TRBV9 and TRBJ1-2; D might be TRBD1 (5 bases). Germline V gene lookup returns CDR1 SGDLS and CDR2 YYNGEE. This CDR3 has 17 residues. V lost 0 bases and J lost 7, with 22 bases in between. CDR3 in DNA: TGTGCCAGCAGCGTAGATAAGCAGGGCCCCCCGACTGGTGGCTACACCTTC. Residues: CASSVDKQGPPTGGYTF.

The gene calls are TRBV5-4 and TRBJ2-6, with 8 bases that match TRBD1. Germline values: CDR1 SGHNT, CDR2 YYREEE (reference sequence). The CDR3 has 16 amino acids. Trimming cost V 2 bases and J 2 bases; bases outside gene matches: 3. CDR3: CASSFPGGAGANVLTF. As DNA, the CDR3 is TGTGCCAGCAGCTTCCCAGGGGGCGCTGGGGCCAACGTCCTGACTTTC.